This TCR beta chain is drawn from a study of Tregs in tolerant kidney transplant recipients. Study as a whole: Related graft donors supplied nonmyeloablative bone marrow transplants, and mixed chimerism was transient.

TCRdb keeps only in-frame clones here, not all; method: immunoSEQ multiplex PCR. The sample has about 15,000 clones, around four fifths seen once; the top ten hold approximately 1.7%. The CDR3 totals 13 residues. Germline V gene lookup returns CDR1 SQVTM and CDR2 ANQGSEA. Trimming took 6 bases from V and 3 from J, leaving 14 bases between them. Regulatory T cells were sorted from thawed PBMCs rested overnight at 37°C with 200 IU/ml IL-2. The clonotype originates from a human donor who received a combined kidney and bone marrow transplant. The sequences come from Tregs from blood, collected before the transplant. The gene calls are TRBV29-1 and TRBJ1-2; D is ambiguous. The CDR3 coding sequence is TGCAGCGTGGCGACATGGATCGACTATGGCTACACCTTC. Residues: CSVATWIDYGYTF. Using reference TRBV29-1 and TRBJ1-2 for the parts outside the CDR3, the full variable domain is SAVISQKPSRDICQRGTSLTIQCQVDSQVTMMFWYRQQPGQSLTLIATANQGSEATYESGFVIDKFPISRPNLTFSTLTVSNMSPEDSSIYLCSVATWIDYGYTFGSGTRLTVV.